This T cell receptor beta chain was recovered during a study of cytomegalovirus exposure and HLA in healthy donors (dated by TCRdb to the late 2010s). About the study as a whole: In an earlier analysis of approximately 500 of the donors, less than 350 Gb of sequence data and approximately 120 million unique TCR beta sequences from roughly 180 million T cells were reported. A separate validation cohort of about 110 different subjects was used in addition to the 666-subject first cohort. Typing coverage varied by locus: roughly 629-640 donors for A, B, C, DRB1 and DQB1; approximately 500 for DQA1; more than 600 for DPA1; fewer than 480 for DPB1. Class I and class II HLA loci were covered by the typing at four-digit resolution. Donor age, sex, ethnicity and CMV serostatus were compiled alongside the repertoire data. The study was designed to test whether signatures of past pathogen exposure could be identified by cataloging public T cell receptors. To study patterns of TCR occurrence, a later analysis re-analyzed previously published TCR beta repertoires from just over 650 donors and added high-resolution HLA genotyping. All discovery cohort repertoires had been generated on a single sequencing platform. About five DR-DQ haplotypes were treated as single units for association and clustering because of strong linkage in the cohort. An earlier analysis of around 640 of the donors used high-throughput TCR beta sequencing to judge whether each TCR beta V gene segment behaved as functional or pseudogenic. The T cell repertoires of some 700 subjects were profiled by immunosequencing and related to cytomegalovirus serostatus. The study combined high-throughput TCR immunosequencing, statistical association of individual TCRs with disease status, and machine learning to predict cytomegalovirus infection status. Among the roughly 400 genotyped donors, roughly 80% belonged to the genetic ancestry cluster associated with self-reported Caucasian donors. An early release that covered fewer than 800 HLA-typed donors contained approximately 300 gigabases of sequencing data and 65 million to 100 million unique TCR sequences. A later genetic analysis took genome-wide SNP genotypes for about three fifths of the 666 donors and used that subset as a discovery cohort. Among some 410 genotyped donors of the cohort, an average of roughly 240,000 unique TCR beta nucleotide sequences were sequenced per donor, approximately 20% of them non-productive. Rather than drawing on any new phenotypic data, the later analysis identified candidate immune exposures from TCR beta sequences and the way those sequences occurred across donors.

About this clone: The antigen it binds to is not known. Base qualities are not recorded, but no much larger clone differs from it by a single base.

Libraries came from the immunoSEQ multiplex PCR assay. The multiplex PCR relied on a mix of 60 forward primers for TCR Vbeta segments and 13 reverse primers for TCR Jbeta segments. The CDR3 region of rearranged TCR beta genes was amplified from genomic DNA by a multiplex PCR assay. The amplified TCR beta libraries were sequenced on the Illumina HiSeq System as 87-base-pair reads. As for the authors' bioinformatics: Across the 640 or so repertoires, a later analysis counted 78 million or so unique TCR beta chains, around 10 million of which were shared by at least two donors. A nearest-neighbor algorithm error-corrected the raw reads and collapsed the reads into unique sequences, merging closely related sequences to remove PCR and sequencing errors. CDR3 sequences were aligned to IMGT reference sequences to assign V, D and J gene segments. Each retained sequence needed at least a six-nucleotide match to both a V gene segment and a J gene segment. Rearrangements were called productive when the CDR3 lacked stop codons and stayed in frame with V and J; all others were non-productive. CDR3 was defined according to IMGT convention as the region running from the second conserved V-encoded cysteine to the conserved J-encoded phenylalanine. The earlier analysis of about 560 of the donors excluded any sequence lacking an unambiguous match to a single V gene segment. An earlier analysis of 587 of the donors called V segments functional above 56.7% productive rearrangements and segregating when the between-donor standard deviation exceeded 5%. A statistical classification framework was built for diagnosing cytomegalovirus status from the catalog of TCR beta chain sequences. A later analysis assigned V and J genes by comparing TCR nucleotide sequences with IMGT/GENE-DB human TR gene sequences. In a later analysis, CDR3 sequences and most-parsimonious VDJ recombination scenarios were assigned using the TCRdist pipeline. In a later analysis, every TCR beta chain was defined by the combination of its CDR3 amino acid sequence and its V-gene family, and reads without a unique V-gene family were dropped. To address suspected cross-contamination and a sequencing artifact, a later analysis removed roughly 580 highly shared, low-generation-probability nucleotide sequences. A later analysis calculated a clonal expansion index for each public chain from normalized within-repertoire ranks of inferred template counts. Generation probabilities in a later analysis came from a VDJ recombination model fitted to out-of-frame rearrangements, and those results were checked against IGoR. A later analysis scored TCR-TCR, TCR-HLA and TCR-CMV co-occurrence with hypergeometric tests, applying a repertoire-size bias correction to TCR pairs. False discovery rates were estimated in a later analysis by permuting HLA or CMV assignments 20 times. In a later analysis, co-occurring TCRs were grouped with DBSCAN, and TCRdist sequence similarity was added when clustering was performed within HLA-allele-positive subsets. Co-occurrence clustering excluded repertoires with fewer than 30,000 or more than 120,000 public chains, plus five with anomalous nucleotide sharing. TCRdb took this table from immuneACCESS and kept in-frame rearrangements with V and J called. Such tables lack part of the clones; where checked against another copy, unresolved V genes explain under half of the gap, and the rest is unexplained. The DNA was the basis for D and trimming; V, J and clone size are from that table. The sample table shows under 150,000 clones, and 70% to 85% are seen once. The ten largest clones take up 1.4% of the sample.

The cohort comprised around 700 healthy bone marrow donors. Cohort members were all nominally healthy when sampled, although unrecorded immune exposures were likely present. The donor was CMV seropositive and was included in the group of some 290 seropositive cohort members. Every donor gave a peripheral blood sample, and the peripheral blood mononuclear cells from that sample were used for TCR beta sequencing. The Qiagen DNeasy Blood Extraction Kit was used to extract genomic DNA from the blood cell samples. The CDR3 covers 14 residues, taking in both the cysteine and the phenylalanine. The read is trimmed to its CDR3 DNA, 42 bases read in frame from base 1. The V end gives up 5 bases and the J end 4 bases, leaving 6 bases in the junction not matched to a gene. CDR1 and CDR2 are read off the germline V gene (reference sequence) as LNHDA and SQIVND. What the research found in general, with its limitations: Compared with equally common non-associated chains, HLA-associated TCR beta chains in a later analysis were more clonally expanded and had lower generation probabilities. According to a later analysis, TCR association rates differed among HLA loci, with DRB1 alleles showing the most associated TCRs and HLA-C alleles showing the fewest. Because the 87-base-pair reads could not distinguish some IMGT-functional V segments, including TRBV6-2 and TRBV6-3, those segments were excluded. In an earlier analysis of some 550 of the donors, most TCR beta V segments were observed in productive rearrangements about 87% or about 30% of the time, broadly matching IMGT annotations. In the study, some 180 TCR beta chains were listed as associated with cytomegalovirus. In a later genetic analysis, fewer N-insertions in productive TCRs were reported among donors in an Asian-associated ancestry cluster than the approximately 670-donor mean. A further reported finding was that TCR beta sequences accurately predicted the HLA-A and HLA-B alleles for most subjects in the first cohort. It was suggested by the authors that the approach could potentially be generalized to other disease states and immunological phenotypes. Roughly uniform sequencing depth across donors was assumed in presence/absence analyses, although this assumption may not hold. Correlated functional status among segregating V segments might reflect linkage disequilibrium, but an unknown experimental factor could not be ruled out. Because HLA typing was unavailable for some donors at each locus, only the typed subset was used in association tests. Immune exposure information for the cohort was limited to CMV serostatus. Most CMV-associated TCR beta chains appeared to be HLA-restricted in a later analysis, and the HLA associations seemed to be driven largely by CMV exposure. The sequencing pipeline was judged likely to have produced a cluster of highly shared sequence variants as a technical artifact. Because counts were too low, roughly 16 rarely observed V segments, including chromosome 9 orphons, were left out of the earlier analysis of roughly 600 of the donors. The classifier was reported to diagnose cytomegalovirus status with high specificity and sensitivity in both the original and validation cohorts. A later analysis reported that several top co-occurrence clusters appeared linked to parvovirus B19, influenza, CMV and Epstein-Barr virus. Specific HLA alleles were associated with some 15,000 TCR beta sequences at a false discovery rate of 0.05 in a later analysis. The cohort was sequenced for TCR beta chains only, and without alpha or paired-chain data the features that could be detected were limited. Across donors, most TCR sequences were observed very rarely, whereas some public TCRs were present in many individuals. V-gene and J-gene trimming of TCR beta chains was associated with a missense DCLRE1C variant in a later genetic analysis, and the association was replicated in an independent cohort. When HLA alleles, especially DR and DQ, strongly co-occurred, TCR associations were difficult to assign to individual alleles. Three of the identified cytomegalovirus-associated TCR beta chains were confirmed in vitro to be specific for cytomegalovirus antigens.

The chain is assembled from TRBV19 and TRBJ2-3, and 7 bases in between align with TRBD2. Sequencing was done on a sample of PBMCs. This TCR derives from a man aged 25 to 40 in good health and CMV-seropositive. The DNA sequence reads TGTGCCAGTAGTGTCTCGGGACTACCAGATACGCAGTATTTT. The encoded protein is CASSVSGLPDTQYF.